A selection of T cell receptor beta chains follows, all from one sample in a study of shared clonotypes between healthy human individuals. Sequencing was performed with immunoSEQ multiplex PCR; in TCRdb, only in-frame clones are kept and a portion is missing. The sample consists of some 1 million clones, more than 65% of them appearing once. Sequenced material: memory CD4+ T cells sorted from blood. The receptors derive from a man aged 18 to 29 in good health. The CDR3 runs from the conserved cysteine through the conserved F or W. A D gene is named only where the DNA matches it firmly. The size entry is marked missing in some rows and otherwise reads once, few, many or a size class.

>TRBJ2-3|few|-|TRBV5-4
CASTRDTDTQYF
TGTGCCAGCACGCGGGACACAGATACGCAGTATTTT
>TRBJ1-4|-|-|TRBV23-1
CASSQSPGQASEKLFF
TGCGCCAGCAGCCAGTCCCCGGGGCAGGCCTCTGAAAAACTGTTTTTT
>TRBJ1-4|once|TRBD1|TRBV6-6
CASRPGQGGEKLFF
TGTGCCAGCAGACCTGGACAGGGCGGCGAAAAACTGTTTTTT
>TRBJ2-7|once|TRBD1|TRBV6-5
CASSSLGQGRYGEQYF
TGTGCCAGCAGTTCTCTGGGACAGGGGCGATATGGTGAGCAGTACTTC
>TRBJ1-1|-|-|TRBV5-1
CASSLVSAPLNTEAFF
TGCGCCAGCAGCTTGGTTTCCGCCCCCTTAAACACTGAAGCTTTCTTT
>TRBJ2-3|-|-|TRBV10-1
CASSPGEGTQYF
TGCGCCAGCAGCCCTGGAGAAGGTACGCAGTATTTT
>TRBJ2-2|-|TRBD2|TRBV5-4
CASSPSLSGSSTGELFF
TGTGCCAGCAGCCCATCTCTTAGCGGGAGCAGTACCGGGGAGCTGTTTTTT
>TRBJ1-1|-|-|TRBV28
CASSDPTGVGTEAFF
TGTGCCAGCAGTGACCCGACAGGAGTTGGGACTGAAGCTTTCTTT
>TRBJ2-5|many|-|TRBV30
CAWSLGGGGQETQYF
TGTGCCTGGAGCTTAGGGGGAGGAGGGCAAGAGACCCAGTACTTC
>TRBJ2-7|-|-|TRBV5-1
CASSLVTEGEQYF
TGCGCCAGCAGCTTGGTTACAGAAGGCGAGCAGTACTTC
>TRBJ1-1|-|-|TRBV5-1
CASRLTLNTEAFF
TGCGCCAGCAGGCTTACCCTGAACACTGAAGCTTTCTTT
>TRBJ2-6|-|-|TRBV27
CASVGLGSGANVLTF
TGTGCCAGCGTGGGTCTCGGCTCTGGGGCCAACGTCCTGACTTTC
>TRBJ1-5|-|-|TRBV1
CTSSHLKGDLQPQHF
TGCACCAGCAGCCACCTAAAAGGGGACCTTCAGCCCCAGCATTTT
>TRBJ1-4|-|-|TRBV9
CASSGGANEKLFF
TGTGCCAGCAGCGGGGGAGCCAATGAAAAACTGTTTTTT
>TRBJ1-5|-|-|TRBV6-4
CASRETAGRSNQPQHF
TGTGCCAGCAGAGAAACTGCGGGCCGGAGCAATCAGCCCCAGCATTTT
>TRBJ2-3|-|TRBD2|TRBV30
CAWTSGTRIDTQYF
TGTGCCTGGACCTCCGGGACTAGAATAGATACGCAGTATTTT
>TRBJ1-1|-|-|TRBV18
CASSPRGTMNTEAFF
TGTGCCAGCTCACCACGGGGGACAATGAACACTGAAGCTTTCTTT
>TRBJ1-3|-|-|TRBV2
CASSDRQAPSGNTIYF
TGTGCCAGCAGTGACCGACAGGCCCCGTCTGGAAACACCATATATTTT
>TRBJ2-1|once|-|TRBV5-4
CASSLEVEGYNEQFF
TGTGCCAGCAGCTTGGAGGTGGAGGGTTACAATGAGCAGTTCTTC
>TRBJ2-2|-|TRBD2|TRBV19
CASHLGLADTGELFF
TGTGCCAGTCATTTGGGACTAGCGGACACCGGGGAGCTGTTTTTT
>TRBJ1-2|once|TRBD1|TRBV30
CAWTGGSFYGYTF
TGTGCCTGGACAGGGGGTTCCTTCTATGGCTACACCTTC
>TRBJ2-7|-|TRBD2|TRBV2
CASSVRLAGASEQYF
TGTGCCAGCAGTGTCAGACTAGCGGGGGCATCCGAGCAGTACTTC
>TRBJ1-3|-|-|TRBV29-1
CSVEGAGNRLSGNTIYF
TGCAGCGTTGAAGGAGCGGGAAATCGTCTCTCCGGAAACACCATATATTTT
>TRBJ2-3|-|-|TRBV7-9
CASSLGVHTQYF
TGTGCCAGCAGCTTAGGGGTGCATACGCAGTATTTT
>TRBJ1-2|-|-|TRBV28
CASSGGGGENYGYTF
TGTGCCAGCAGTGGAGGTGGGGGGGAGAACTATGGCTACACCTTC
>TRBJ1-1|-|-|TRBV6-5
CASSSSTEAFF
TGTGCCAGCAGTTCCTCTACTGAAGCTTTCTTT